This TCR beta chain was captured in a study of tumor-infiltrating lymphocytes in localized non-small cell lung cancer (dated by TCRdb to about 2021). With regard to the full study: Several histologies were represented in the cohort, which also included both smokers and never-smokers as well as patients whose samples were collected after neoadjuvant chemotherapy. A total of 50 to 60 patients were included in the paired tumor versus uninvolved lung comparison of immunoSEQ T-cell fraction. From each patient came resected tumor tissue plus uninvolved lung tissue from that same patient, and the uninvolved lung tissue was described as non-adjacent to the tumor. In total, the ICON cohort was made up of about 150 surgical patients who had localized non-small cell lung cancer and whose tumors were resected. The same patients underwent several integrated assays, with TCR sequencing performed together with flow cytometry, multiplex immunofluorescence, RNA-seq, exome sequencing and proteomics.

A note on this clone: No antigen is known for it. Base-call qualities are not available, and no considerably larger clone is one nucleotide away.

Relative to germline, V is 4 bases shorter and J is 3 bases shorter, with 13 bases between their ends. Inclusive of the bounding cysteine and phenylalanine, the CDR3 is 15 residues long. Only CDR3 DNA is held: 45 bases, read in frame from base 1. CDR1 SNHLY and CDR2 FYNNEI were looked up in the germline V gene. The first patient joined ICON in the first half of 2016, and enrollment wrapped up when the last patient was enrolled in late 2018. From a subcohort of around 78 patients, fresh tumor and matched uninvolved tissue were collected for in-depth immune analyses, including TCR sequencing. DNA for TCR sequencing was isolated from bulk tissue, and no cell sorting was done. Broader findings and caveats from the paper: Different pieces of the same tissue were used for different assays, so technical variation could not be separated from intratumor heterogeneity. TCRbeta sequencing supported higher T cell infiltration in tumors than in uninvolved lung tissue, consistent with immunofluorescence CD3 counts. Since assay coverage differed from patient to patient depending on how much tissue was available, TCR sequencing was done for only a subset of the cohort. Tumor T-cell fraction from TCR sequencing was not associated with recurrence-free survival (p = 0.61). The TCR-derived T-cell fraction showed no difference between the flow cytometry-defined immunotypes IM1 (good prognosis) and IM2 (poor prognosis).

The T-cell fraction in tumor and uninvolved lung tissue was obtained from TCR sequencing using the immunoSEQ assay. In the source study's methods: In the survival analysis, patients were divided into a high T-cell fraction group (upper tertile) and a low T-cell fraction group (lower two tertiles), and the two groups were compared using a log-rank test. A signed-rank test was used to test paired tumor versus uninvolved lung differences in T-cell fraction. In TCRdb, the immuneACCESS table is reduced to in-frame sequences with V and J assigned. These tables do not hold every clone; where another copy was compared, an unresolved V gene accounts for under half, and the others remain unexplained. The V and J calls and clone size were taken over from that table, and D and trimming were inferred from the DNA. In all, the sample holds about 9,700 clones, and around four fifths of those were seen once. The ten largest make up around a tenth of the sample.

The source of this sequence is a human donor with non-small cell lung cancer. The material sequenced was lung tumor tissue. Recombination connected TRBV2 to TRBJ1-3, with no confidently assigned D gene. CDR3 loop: CASSGALGGGNTIYF. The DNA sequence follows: TGTGCCAGCAGTGGGGCCCTGGGTGGTGGAAACACCATATATTTT. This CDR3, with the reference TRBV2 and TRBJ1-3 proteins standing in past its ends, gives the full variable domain EPEVTQTPSHQVTQMGQEVILRCVPISNHLYFYWYRQILGQKVEFLVSFYNNEISEKSEIFDDQFSVERPDGSNFTLKIRSTKLEDSAMYFCASSGALGGGNTIYFGEGSWLTVV.